This T cell receptor (beta chain) was recorded in a study of T cell repertoires in cytomegalovirus infection. MiXCR, applied by TCRdb to the reads, yields one record per CDR3 protein. The repertoire consists of around 440,000 distinct CDR3 sequences, with over 9% occurring once and the leading ten covering about 10%. The sample consisted of PBMCs. The TCR sequence derives from a human donor in good health (CMV status not recorded). Some clones in this sample may be carry-over from other donors' samples.

The CDR3 DNA reads as TGTGCCAGCTCACCGGGGGGACAAGTCGATGAGCAGTTCTTC. It translates to CASSPGGQVDEQFF. The rearrangement uses TRBV18 and TRBJ2-1; D may match TRBD1 or TRBD2 (6 bases each). CDR1 is KGHSH, CDR2 LQKENI, per germline. The CDR3 runs 14 residues. Trimming cost V 3 bases and J 8 bases, with 14 bases left between them.